The rows below give T cell receptor beta chains drawn from one sample of a study of technical replicates of blood from several donors. TCRdb's table, derived via immunoSEQ multiplex PCR, lists solely in-frame clones and lacks some. The sample lists 44,000 or so clones, around nine tenths occurring once. Specimen: PBMCs. These receptors all come from a human donor in good health. Some clones in this sample may be carry-over from other donors' samples. Each CDR3 is given with its conserved first and last residue. D genes are given only for firm matches. Clone size is shown for a subset of rows, as once, few, many or a class of expanded clone.

size | J | V | D | CDR3 | DNA
NA | TRBJ2-2 | TRBV19 | TRBD1 | CATNRGANTGELFF | TGTGCCACCAACAGGGGCGCGAACACCGGGGAGCTGTTTTTT
once | TRBJ1-4 | TRBV5-8 | TRBD1 | CASSLEGGTGEKLFF | TGTGCCAGCAGCTTGGAAGGGGGCACGGGGGAAAAACTGTTTTTT
NA | TRBJ1-3 | TRBV5-1 | NA | CASALDPGGNTIYF | TGCGCCAGCGCCTTAGACCCGGGTGGAAACACCATATATTTT
NA | TRBJ1-2 | TRBV25-1 | NA | CASSEWGTSNYGYTF | TGTGCCAGCAGTGAATGGGGGACATCTAACTATGGCTACACCTTC
NA | TRBJ1-4 | TRBV5-1 | NA | CASSPTVGVNEKLFF | TGCGCCAGCAGCCCAACTGTAGGGGTTAATGAAAAACTGTTTTTT
NA | TRBJ1-5 | TRBV6-9 | NA | CASSYSTEPVNQPQHF | TGTGCCAGCAGTTATTCCACAGAACCGGTCAATCAGCCCCAGCATTTT
NA | TRBJ2-1 | TRBV15 | NA | CATSRDSSTVNEQFF | TGTGCCACCAGCAGAGATAGTAGTACGGTCAACGAGCAGTTCTTC
NA | TRBJ2-2 | TRBV14 | NA | CASSQQSAGELFF | TGTGCCAGCAGCCAACAGAGCGCCGGGGAGCTGTTTTTT
NA | TRBJ2-1 | TRBV7-8 | NA | CASSRGSREWDNEQFF | TGTGCCAGCAGCCGAGGCTCGCGGGAATGGGACAATGAGCAGTTCTTC
NA | TRBJ1-1 | TRBV6-1 | NA | CASSDGGARGVRTEAFF | TGTGCCAGCAGTGACGGAGGGGCTCGGGGTGTTAGGACTGAAGCTTTCTTT
NA | TRBJ2-7 | TRBV7-2 | TRBD2 | CASSLEAGARVYEQYF | TGTGCCAGCAGCTTAGAAGCGGGGGCCAGGGTTTACGAGCAGTACTTC
once | TRBJ1-5 | TRBV28 | NA | CASRGDSNQPQHF | TGTGCCAGCCGGGGGGATAGCAATCAGCCCCAGCATTTT
NA | TRBJ1-1 | TRBV21-1 | NA | CASSTWGQGARWTEAFF | NA
NA | TRBJ1-2 | TRBV23-1 | NA | CASSQHDGQSRNGGYTF | TGCGCCAGCAGTCAACACGATGGACAGTCGAGGAATGGTGGCTACACCTTC
NA | TRBJ1-2 | TRBV7-3 | NA | CASSQQGGGYTF | TGTGCCAGCAGCCAACAGGGTGGGGGCTACACCTTC
NA | TRBJ2-7 | TRBV4-3 | TRBD2 | CASSQDVRGGEQYF | TGCGCCAGCAGCCAAGATGTACGGGGGGGCGAGCAGTACTTC
NA | TRBJ2-1 | TRBV19 | NA | CASTDIYAEQFF | TGTGCCAGCACCGACATCTATGCTGAGCAGTTCTTC
NA | TRBJ2-7 | TRBV7-2 | NA | CASSLDRGGAEQYF | TGTGCCAGCAGCTTAGACCGCGGCGGAGCCGAGCAGTACTTC
NA | TRBJ1-6 | TRBV7-9 | NA | CTSSLGGGRSYNSPLHF | TGTACCAGCAGCTTAGGAGGGGGACGTTCCTATAATTCACCCCTCCACTTT
NA | TRBJ1-2 | TRBV10-3 | TRBD1 | CAISESDRGGGYTF | TGTGCCATCAGTGAGTCGGACAGGGGGGGAGGCTACACCTTC
NA | TRBJ2-1 | TRBV5-1 | TRBD2 | CASSLIPGTIANEQFF | TGCGCCAGCAGCTTGATACCCGGGACTATAGCCAATGAGCAGTTCTTC
few | TRBJ2-5 | TRBV30 | TRBD1 | CAWSVRVLRQGDQETQYF | TGTGCCTGGAGTGTACGGGTTCTCAGACAGGGCGACCAAGAGACCCAGTACTTC
NA | TRBJ2-5 | TRBV30 | NA | CAWSPSGETQYF | TGTGCCTGGTCTCCGAGCGGGGAGACCCAGTACTTC
NA | TRBJ1-6 | TRBV5-5 | TRBD1 | CASSARQGYSPLHF | TGTGCCAGCAGCGCACGACAGGGTTATTCACCCCTCCACTTT
NA | TRBJ2-3 | TRBV7-2 | TRBD1 | CASSPQGADTQYF | TGTGCCAGCAGCCCACAGGGGGCAGATACGCAGTATTTT
NA | TRBJ2-1 | TRBV5-1 | TRBD2 | CASSFGTSPNEQFF | TGCGCCAGCAGCTTTGGGACTAGCCCCAATGAGCAGTTCTTC
NA | TRBJ1-2 | TRBV7-9 | NA | CASSLVEANYGYTF | TGTGCCAGCAGCTTAGTAGAGGCAAACTATGGCTACACCTTC
NA | TRBJ1-2 | TRBV7-2 | TRBD1 | CASSRDRGHYGYTF | TGTGCCAGCAGCAGAGACAGGGGGCACTACGGCTACACCTTC
NA | TRBJ2-7 | TRBV5-6 | NA | CASTFGGKSHEQYF | TGTGCCAGCACCTTCGGAGGGAAGTCCCACGAGCAGTACTTC